This TCR beta chain emerged from a study of CD8+CD57+ T cells in acquired aplastic anemia. This clonotype showed up many times. The CDR3 totals 15 residues. Germline V lookup: CDR1 WSHSY, CDR2 SAAADI. Trimming at V came to 3 bases and at J to 5 bases, leaving 7 bases not matched to a gene. It was patients with CD8+CD57+ cell expansion by flow cytometry who were chosen for sequencing. The TCR beta profiling, which covered VDJ combination and CDR3 sequence, was carried out using genomic DNA as the template. TCRdb ran MiXCR on the reads and lists one entry per CDR3 protein. The table shows 400,000 to 600,000 distinct CDR3 sequences, with about a third occurring only once.

The source material was sorted CD4+, CD8+, or CD8+CD57+ T cells (not recorded which) from PBMCs. The source of this sequence is a human donor with aplastic anemia. The chain joins TRBV10-2 to TRBJ2-5; 9 nucleotides line up with TRBD2. The CDR3 sequence: CASSDVASGIETQYF. The DNA for the CDR3 is TGCGCCAGCAGTGATGTGGCTAGCGGGATTGAGACCCAGTACTTC.